The 30 T cell receptor beta chains below all came from one sample that was sequenced in a study of vaccination effects on CD4 cells after COVID-19. These receptors' targets are unknown. Assay used: immunoSEQ multiplex PCR; TCRdb lists only in-frame clones, some missing. The repertoire holds roughly 15,000 clones, with around 76% as singletons. Sequencing followed a ViraFEST assay step that expanded antigen-specific CD4+ T cells with viral peptide pools. Subsequent to a culture period of 10 to 11 days, CD4+ T cells were isolated. The individual was infected with SARS-CoV-2 between March and December 2020, as confirmed by PCR. Either the BNT162b2 or mRNA-1273 vaccine was given to participants in two doses. The specimen comprised CD4+ T cells from PBMCs cultured with SARS-CoV-2 spike peptides, sampled after COVID-19 vaccination. All receptors come from a human donor who had a prior SARS-CoV-2 infection.

Here the CDR3 DNA reads TGTGCCAGCAGCTTACGTTTGAGGGGCGGGGGATCCTACAATGAGCAGTTCTTC. Residues: CASSLRLRGGGSYNEQFF. The V and J genes are TRBV7-3 and TRBJ2-1, with 7 nucleotides matching TRBD2. Trimming removed 2 bases from V and 1 base from J; junction bases left unmatched: 11. CDR1 SGHTA and CDR2 FQGTGA come from the germline V gene. CDR3 size: 18 residues.

The chain couples TRBV27 to TRBJ1-2; no clear D gene. CDR1 is MNHEY and CDR2 is SMNVEV in the germline V gene (reference sequence). V dropped 4 bases and J dropped 3 bases, with 9 bases sitting between them. The CDR3 length is 13 residues. The CDR3 sequence is CASSSESHYGYTF. As DNA, the CDR3 is TGTGCCAGCAGTTCCGAGTCCCACTATGGCTACACCTTC.

The genes are TRBV5-1 and TRBJ1-3; a weak D match, TRBD1 (5 bases). This CDR3 has 15 amino acids. Germline V gene sequence: CDR1 SGHRS, CDR2 YFSETQ. The germline V and J ends were trimmed by 4 bases and 0 bases, with 11 bases remaining between them. The CDR3 coding sequence is TGCGCCAGCAGCCCGGACAAACTCTCTGGAAACACCATATATTTT. This gives the protein CASSPDKLSGNTIYF. Full variable domain (outside the CDR3, taken from reference TRBV5-1 and TRBJ1-3): KAGVTQTPRYLIKTRGQQVTLSCSPISGHRSVSWYQQTPGQGLQFLFEYFSETQRNKGNFPGRFSGRQFSNSRSEMNVSTLELGDSALYLCASSPDKLSGNTIYFGEGSWLTVV.

The chain is built from TRBV6-1 and TRBJ1-1, with D unresolved. The CDR3 loop spans 13 amino acids. V shed 3 bases and J shed 4 bases, with 9 bases lying between them. In germline, CDR1 is MNHNS, CDR2 SASEGT. CDR3 loop: CASSELGVTEAFF. For the CDR3, the DNA is TGTGCCAGCAGTGAGTTGGGTGTCACTGAAGCTTTCTTT.

This clone came up a few times. V usage is TRBV2 and J usage is TRBJ2-7; D perhaps matches TRBD1 (6 bases). The CDR3 covers 13 residues. Germline V gene sequence: CDR1 SNHLY, CDR2 FYNNEI. Trimming took off 8 bases at V and 4 bases at J, with 15 bases between the two ends. The CDR3 here is CASRPIGGYEQYF. CDR3 nucleotide sequence: TGTGCCAGCCGTCCTATAGGGGGATACGAGCAGTACTTC.

The V and J genes are TRBV7-2 and TRBJ2-7; D not certain. The germline V gene encodes CDR1 SGHTA and CDR2 FQGNSA. Trimming removed 1 base at V and 5 bases at J, with 9 bases between. The CDR3 runs 13 residues. Written as DNA, the CDR3 is TGTGCCAGCAGCTTAGAACGAATCCACGAGCAGTACTTC. Its translation: CASSLERIHEQYF.

This clone was seen more than once but under ten times. V and J are TRBV5-4 and TRBJ2-7; TRBD1 is a possible D gene (6 bases). V gave up 3 bases and J gave up 1 base, with 17 bases separating them. The germline CDR1 and CDR2 sequences are SGHNT and YYREEE (reference sequence). The CDR3 covers 16 residues. The CDR3 loop reads CASSWGPGQVSYEQYF. CDR3 DNA: TGTGCCAGCAGCTGGGGGCCGGGACAAGTTTCCTACGAGCAGTACTTC.

The genes are TRBV6-5 and TRBJ2-3, with a weak D call TRBD1 (6 bases). The germline gives CDR1 MNHEY, CDR2 SVGAGI. CDR3 length equals 16 residues. Trimming shortened V by 4 bases and J by 3 bases, and 17 bases separated the two germline ends. The CDR3 here is CASSSLTGRGTDTQYF. CDR3 DNA: TGTGCCAGCAGTTCCCTGACAGGTCGAGGGACAGATACGCAGTATTTT.

This chain links TRBV7-9 with TRBJ1-1; TRBD1 aligns across 12 bases. The germline V gene has CDR1 SEHNR and CDR2 FQNEAQ (reference sequence). V shed 4 bases, J shed 7 bases, and the junction held 7 bases outside the gene matches. CDR3 length: 15 residues. DNA of the CDR3: TGTGCCAGCAGCTACCGGGACAGGGGGCTCGGTGAAGCTTTCTTT. Its translation is CASSYRDRGLGEAFF. The whole variable domain, filled in from reference TRBV7-9 and TRBJ1-1, reads DTGVSQNPRHKITKRGQNVTFRCDPISEHNRLYWYRQTLGQGPEFLTYFQNEAQLEKSRLLSDRFSAERPKGSFSTLEIQRTEQGDSAMYLCASSYRDRGLGEAFFGQGTRLTVV.

The sample holds a few counts of this clone. V gene TRBV7-8 combines with J gene TRBJ1-2, with unresolved D. The CDR3 has 13 amino acids. The germline CDR1 and CDR2 sequences are SGHVS and FQNEAQ. The V gene lost 2 bases and the J gene lost 4 bases, with 8 bases spanning the gap. The CDR3 DNA sequence: TGTGCCAGCAGCTTAACCCTAGCCTATGGCTACACCTTC. Encoded protein: CASSLTLAYGYTF.

This clone was counted between two and nine times. The chain employs TRBV7-3 and TRBJ2-2; no clear D. V was shortened by 1 base and J by 3 bases, with 3 bases between the two germline ends. The CDR3 is 13 residues long. Per germline, CDR1 SGHTA and CDR2 FQGTGA. The CDR3 coding sequence is TGTGCCAGCAGCTTAAGCCACACCGGGGAGCTGTTTTTT. It specifies CASSLSHTGELFF. Full variable domain (outside the CDR3, taken from reference TRBV7-3 and TRBJ2-2): GAGVSQTPSNKVTEKGKYVELRCDPISGHTALYWYRQSLGQGPEFLIYFQGTGAADDSGLPNDRFFAVRPEGSVSTLKIQRTERGDSAVYLCASSLSHTGELFFGEGSRLTVL.

This chain uses TRBV7-3 with TRBJ2-1, with D possibly matching TRBD1 (7 bases). Germline loops: CDR1 SGHTA, CDR2 FQGTGA. The V end lost 5 bases, the J end lost 15 bases, and 20 bases lay between the germline ends. There are 13 residues in the CDR3. The CDR3 DNA follows: TGTGCCAGCAGCCGCACTGGAGGGGGCGAACGGTTCTTC. It translates to CASSRTGGGERFF.

CDR3 nucleotide sequence: TGTGCCAGCAGTGCGCTCACGGAAGCTAACTATGGCTACACCTTC. It is translated as CASSALTEANYGYTF. The V call is TRBV2, the J call TRBJ1-2; unclear D gene. The CDR3 runs to 15 residues. Trimming removed 4 bases at V and 0 bases at J, with 12 bases between. Looked up from germline, CDR1 is SNHLY and CDR2 is FYNNEI.

V is TRBV30 and J is TRBJ1-6; 8 bases map to TRBD1. Trimming cost V 4 bases and J 7 bases; bases outside gene matches: 6. The CDR3 loop spans 14 amino acids. Germline values: CDR1 GTSNPN, CDR2 SVGIG (reference sequence). The CDR3 here is CAWNRDRTNSPLHF. The CDR3 bases are TGTGCCTGGAACCGGGACAGGACGAATTCACCCCTCCACTTT.

This clone was recorded a few times. The sample has other DNA sequences that encode this CDR3 too. V is TRBV5-1 and J is TRBJ2-5; D might be TRBD2 (6 bases). The V end was cut by 7 bases, the J end by 1 base, with 11 bases between. The CDR3 totals 13 residues. Per germline, CDR1 SGHRS and CDR2 YFSETQ. CDR3 loop: CASWGDSQETQYF. CDR3 nucleotides: TGCGCCAGCTGGGGGGACTCCCAAGAGACCCAGTACTTC.

The CDR3 region has the DNA TGTGCCAGCAGTTACGCCAGACAGGGGGCAGGCGAGCAGTACTTC. Its protein product is CASSYARQGAGEQYF. J is TRBJ2-7 and V is TRBV6-5; the match to TRBD1 covers 10 bases. The CDR3 is 15 amino acids. Looked up from germline, CDR1 is MNHEY and CDR2 is SVGAGI. The V gene end was trimmed by 2 bases and the J gene end by 6 bases; junction bases not matched to a gene: 7.

This chain connects TRBV5-5 to TRBJ2-7; D unclear. Trimming took off 0 bases at V and 4 bases at J, with 14 bases between the two ends. Germline-derived CDR1 and CDR2 are SGHKS and YYEKEE (reference sequence). The CDR3 consists of 15 residues. The CDR3 sequence is CASSLGVGSGYEQYF. The CDR3 region has the DNA TGTGCCAGCAGCTTGGGTGTGGGATCCGGGTACGAGCAGTACTTC.

A few counts support this clone. The chain uses TRBV5-8 and TRBJ1-5, with D possibly being TRBD1 (6 bases). The CDR3 sequence is 14 residues long. V dropped 0 bases and J dropped 5 bases, with 9 bases sitting between them. Germline V CDR1 and CDR2: SGHTS, YDEGEE. The CDR3 DNA reads as TGTGCCAGCAGCTTGGAGGGGGTGTATCAGCCCCAGCATTTT. Protein sequence: CASSLEGVYQPQHF.

This clone occurred a few times. The chain couples TRBV11-1 to TRBJ2-7, with TRBD2 as a possible D gene (6 bases). Germline CDR1 and CDR2: SGHAT and FQDESV (reference sequence). V was trimmed by 4 bases and J by 3 bases, leaving 13 bases between them. This CDR3 is built from 14 residues. CDR3 region: CASSYSGQGYEQYF. For the CDR3, the DNA is TGTGCCAGCAGCTATAGCGGTCAGGGCTACGAGCAGTACTTC.

V usage is TRBV30 and J usage is TRBJ1-1; 10 positions agree with TRBD1. The CDR3 is 17 residues long. Per germline, CDR1 GTSNPN and CDR2 SVGIG (reference sequence). Losses at the gene ends were 0 bases for V and 4 bases for J; bases not matched to a gene: 11. The CDR3: CAWSVIRRQGAGTEAFF. CDR3 bases: TGTGCCTGGAGTGTAATTAGGAGACAGGGGGCCGGCACTGAAGCTTTCTTT.

CDR3 amino acids: CASSQNGGTAGETQYF. The CDR3 DNA reads TGTGCCAGCAGCCAAAACGGAGGGACAGCGGGGGAGACCCAGTACTTC. The chain couples TRBV4-2 to TRBJ2-5, with D perhaps given as TRBD1 or TRBD2 (7 bases each). Germline CDR1 is LGHNA and CDR2 is YNFKEQ. V lost 2 bases to trimming and J lost 5 bases, with 18 bases between them. This CDR3 region has 16 residues.

CDR3: CASRRGGLLNTGELFF. The CDR3 bases are TGTGCCAGCCGAAGGGGTGGCCTATTAAACACCGGGGAGCTGTTTTTT. The rearrangement links TRBV11-3 to TRBJ2-2; a possible D gene is TRBD1 (5 bases). Trimming took 8 bases from V and 2 from J, leaving 18 bases between them. Germline assignment: CDR1 SGHNT and CDR2 YENEEA. The CDR3 loop spans 16 amino acids. The whole variable domain, remainder taken from reference TRBV11-3 and TRBJ2-2, is EAGVVQSPRYKIIEKKQPVAFWCNPISGHNTLYWYLQNLGQGPELLIRYENEEAVDDSQLPKDRFSAERLKGVDSTLKIQPAELGDSAVYLCASRRGGLLNTGELFFGEGSRLTVL.

The genes are TRBV29-1 and TRBJ2-1, with 8 bases identical to TRBD1. Per germline, CDR1 SQVTM and CDR2 ANQGSEA. The CDR3 extends over 19 amino acids. Trimming took 2 bases from V and 7 from J; bases not matched to a gene: 22. CDR3 bases: TGCAGCGTTGAATCGGACAGGGACACTACCGGGACCCCGGGTAATGAGCAGTTCTTC. The encoded protein is CSVESDRDTTGTPGNEQFF.

V usage is TRBV6-6 and J usage is TRBJ1-4; D gene uncertain. V gave up 0 bases and J gave up 8 bases, with 13 bases separating them. Germline V lookup: CDR1 MNHNY, CDR2 SVGAGI (reference sequence). The CDR3 has 15 amino acids. DNA for the CDR3: TGTGCCAGCAGTTACTCCCGGGAGGCAGCCGAAAAACTGTTTTTT. This codes for CASSYSREAAEKLFF.

CDR3 sequence: CATSRDFYPTSSYEQYF. In DNA, the CDR3 is TGTGCCACCAGCAGAGATTTTTACCCCACCAGCTCCTACGAGCAGTACTTC. This chain joins TRBV15 and TRBJ2-7; D is unresolved. From germline, CDR1 is LNHNV and CDR2 YYDKDF (reference sequence). V dropped 0 bases and J dropped 0 bases, with 15 bases sitting between them. The CDR3 consists of 17 residues.

The chain joins TRBV5-3 to TRBJ2-5, with 11 bases that match TRBD2. TRBV5-3 is treated as an ORF (open reading frame) with a function not yet certain. This CDR3 comprises 18 residues. After removal of 3 bases from V and 1 base from J, the junction contained 11 bases not matched to a gene. CDR3 in amino acids: CARSSGLAETKVQETQYF. The CDR3 DNA is TGTGCCAGAAGCTCGGGACTAGCGGAAACAAAAGTCCAAGAGACCCAGTACTTC.

This clone was observed once. The rearrangement links TRBV6-5 to TRBJ2-3, with TRBD2 identical over 12 bases. The germline V gene encodes CDR1 MNHEY and CDR2 SVGAGI. The length of the CDR3 is 14 residues. Trimming took 11 bases from V and 3 from J; bases not matched to a gene: 6. CDR3 protein: CAVRTSGITDTQYF. The CDR3 DNA follows: TGTGCCGTCCGGACTAGCGGGATTACAGATACGCAGTATTTT.

V and J are TRBV2 and TRBJ1-4, with 7 positions matching TRBD1. The V and J ends lost 0 bases and 10 bases, in that order; junction bases with no gene match: 8. Per the germline V gene, CDR1 is SNHLY and CDR2 is FYNNEI. The CDR3 is made up of 15 amino acids. DNA of the CDR3: TGTGCCAGCAGTGAAGCGCAAGGGGGCGGTGGAAAACTGTTTTTT. It is translated as CASSEAQGGGGKLFF.

The rearrangement links TRBV12-3 or TRBV12-4 to TRBJ2-7; weak D call: TRBD1 (5 bases). V was clipped by 1 base and J by 6 bases, with 10 bases between them. The CDR3 loop spans 13 amino acids. In nucleotides, the CDR3 is TGTGCCAGCAGTTTAGAAGCAGGGTTCGAGCAGTACTTC. Translated: CASSLEAGFEQYF.

The rearrangement joins TRBV5-6 to TRBJ2-1; 14 bases align to TRBD2. Germline trimming cut 4 bases from V and 8 bases from J; bases unmatched to any gene: 5. Germline CDR1 SGHDT, CDR2 YYEEEE. This CDR3 is built from 15 residues. The CDR3 sequence is CASSHGLAGGHEQFF. The DNA of the CDR3 is TGTGCCAGCAGCCATGGACTAGCGGGAGGTCATGAGCAGTTCTTC.